What follows describes a single T cell receptor (beta chain). Its specificity is not known. Treatment here: roughly 11-day PBMC culture with coronavirus spike peptide pools or control peptides (ViraFEST assay). Expanded clonotypes were found by TCR sequencing after peptide-pool stimulation (ViraFEST). Germline CDR1 is MNHEY and CDR2 is SVGEGT. CDR3 length: 15 residues. Trimming cost V 7 bases and J 2 bases; bases outside gene matches: 11. The sample belongs to a study of vaccination and CD4 T cells after COVID-19. On the study more broadly: Convalescent patients had positive nasal swab PCR results for SARS-CoV-2. Disease was mild in 8 to 10 and severe in one. Investigators stimulated cells with overlapping spike peptides drawn from SARS-CoV-2, HCoV-NL63, HCoV-OC43 and HCoV-229E.

An Oncomine TCR Beta short-read assay was used to sequence the DNA from cultured CD4+ T cells. TCRdb re-called the PCR reads with MiXCR, one entry per CDR3 protein. The profile covers 12,000 to 15,000 distinct CDR3 sequences, with about 30% appearing a single time and 8.3% taken by the ten largest. This chain links TRBV6-2 or TRBV6-3 with TRBJ2-7; 7 positions agree with TRBD2. The sequencing input was CD4+ T cells from blood, cultured in vitro. The receptor was derived from a human donor who had recovered from COVID-19. The DNA of the CDR3 is TGTGCCAGCAACCAAGTAACGGGGGGAACCTACGAGCAGTACTTC. This translates into CASNQVTGGTYEQYF.